This T cell receptor beta chain was sequenced for a study of cytomegalovirus exposure and HLA in healthy donors. Turning to the study itself: Earlier findings included about 120 million unique TCR beta sequences obtained from about 179 million T cells. Of the donors genotyped, approximately 430 in all, 65% to 90% fell in the Caucasian-associated ancestry cluster.

PCR employed 60 Vbeta and 13 Jbeta primers. Assay used: immunoSEQ multiplex PCR; TCRdb lists only in-frame clones, some missing. Of about 180,000 clones in the sample, 60% to 85% were seen once. Trimming removed 5 bases at V and 8 bases at J, with 10 bases between. The CDR3 spans 12 residues. Germline lookup yields CDR1 SGHVS and CDR2 FQNEAQ. The sample consisted of PBMCs. This sequence joins TRBV7-8 and TRBJ2-1; weak D call: TRBD2 (6 bases). The source of this sequence is a man between 18 and 35 years old in good health and CMV-seronegative. For the CDR3, the DNA is TGTGCCAGCAGCGACGGCGGGGATGAGCAGTTCTTC. Its translation: CASSDGGDEQFF. Full variable domain (remainder filled in from reference TRBV7-8 and TRBJ2-1): GAGVSQSPRYKVAKRGQDVALRCDPISGHVSLFWYQQALGQGPEFLTYFQNEAQLDKSGLPSDRFFAERPEGSVSTLKIQRTQQEDSAVYLCASSDGGDEQFFGPGTRLTVL.